This T cell receptor (beta chain) was recovered during a study of vaccination effects on CD4 cells after COVID-19. Libraries were prepared by immunoSEQ multiplex PCR; TCRdb keeps only in-frame clonotypes and omits some of them. Among about 30,000 clones, 65% were seen once, and the ten largest hold 8% to 10%. The culture ran for 10 days, and then CD4+ T cells were isolated. A few counts support this clone. Its antigen remains unknown. Mismatch with germline at one junction end may stem from a read error. There are 10 residues in the CDR3. Germline-derived CDR1 and CDR2 are LNHDA and SQIVND (reference sequence).

The source is a human donor who received a COVID-19 vaccine. The sequenced sample was CD4+ T cells from PBMCs cultured without peptide, obtained before COVID-19 vaccination. The chain joins TRBV19 to TRBJ2-1; D perhaps matches TRBD2 (6 bases). For the CDR3, the DNA is TGTGCCAGTCTCTATCGGGACTTCATCTTC. It encodes CASLYRDFIF.